This T cell receptor beta chain emerged from a study of shared T cell receptors in the human thymus. The method was immunoSEQ multiplex PCR; TCRdb's version includes in-frame clones alone and lacks a portion of them. The profile shows roughly 660,000 clones, roughly 90% of them singletons. V was clipped by 6 bases and J by 2 bases; unmatched bases: 7. Germline lookup yields CDR1 SQVTM and CDR2 ANQGSEA. This CDR3 is built from 13 residues. The same specimen was also included in a second study, on human thymus T cells. This second study notes: Immunologically healthy infants in Finland undergoing congenital heart defect surgery were the donors. Among thymic and blood repertoires, usage of V and J genes appeared biased.

The receptor was isolated from a boy under two years old with a congenital heart defect. This chain links TRBV29-1 with TRBJ2-7, with 7 nucleotides matching TRBD2. Sequenced sample: thymocytes. CDR3 sequence reads: CSVRSGIPYEQYF. DNA for the CDR3: TGCAGCGTCCGCAGCGGGATCCCCTACGAGCAGTACTTC.